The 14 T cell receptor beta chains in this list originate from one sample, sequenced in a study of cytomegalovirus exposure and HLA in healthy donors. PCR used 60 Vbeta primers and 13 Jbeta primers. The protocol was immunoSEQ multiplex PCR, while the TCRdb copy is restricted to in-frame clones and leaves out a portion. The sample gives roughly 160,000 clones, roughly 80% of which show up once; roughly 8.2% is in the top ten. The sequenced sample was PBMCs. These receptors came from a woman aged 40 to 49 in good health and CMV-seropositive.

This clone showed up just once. CDR3 nucleotide sequence: TGTGCCAGCAGGGCAGTACGAGGAGCGACTGAGCAGTTCTTC. Amino acids: CASRAVRGATEQFF. V and J are TRBV11-2 and TRBJ2-1; D is unclear. This CDR3 has 14 residues. Germline V gene lookup returns CDR1 SGHAT and CDR2 FQNNGV. V lost 6 bases and J 9 bases, leaving 18 bases between the germline ends.

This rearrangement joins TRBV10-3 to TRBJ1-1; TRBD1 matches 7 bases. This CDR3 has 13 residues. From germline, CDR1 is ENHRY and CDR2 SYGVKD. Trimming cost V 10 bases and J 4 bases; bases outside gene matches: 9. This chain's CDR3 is CASNLQGSTEAFF. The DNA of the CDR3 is TGTGCCAGCAACCTACAGGGGAGCACTGAAGCTTTCTTT.

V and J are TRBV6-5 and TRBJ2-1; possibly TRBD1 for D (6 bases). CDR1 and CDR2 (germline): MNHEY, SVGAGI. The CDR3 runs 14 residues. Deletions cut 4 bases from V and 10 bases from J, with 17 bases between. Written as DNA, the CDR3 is TGTGCCAGCAGTTCTCGGGACAAAGCCTACGAGCAGTTCTTC. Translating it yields CASSSRDKAYEQFF.

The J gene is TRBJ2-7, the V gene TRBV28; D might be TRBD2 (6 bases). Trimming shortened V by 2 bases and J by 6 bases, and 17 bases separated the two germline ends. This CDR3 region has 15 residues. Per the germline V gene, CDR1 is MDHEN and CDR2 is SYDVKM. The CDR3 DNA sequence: TGTGCCAGCAGTTTAGCTGCGGGAAGCAAGGGCGAGCAGTACTTC. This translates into CASSLAAGSKGEQYF.

The DNA for the CDR3 is TGTGCCAGCAGCTTAGCGCCGGTGAACACTGAAGCTTTCTTT. Protein sequence: CASSLAPVNTEAFF. J is TRBJ1-1 and V is TRBV7-8; no definite D call. CDR1 is SGHVS, CDR2 FQNEAQ, per germline. V was cut by 0 bases and J by 0 bases, with 5 bases left in between. CDR3 length: 14 residues.

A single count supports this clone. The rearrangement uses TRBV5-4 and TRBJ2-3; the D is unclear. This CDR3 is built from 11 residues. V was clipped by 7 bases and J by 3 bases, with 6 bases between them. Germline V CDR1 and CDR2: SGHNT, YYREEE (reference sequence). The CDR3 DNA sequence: TGTGCCAGCTCCCAAACAGATACGCAGTATTTT. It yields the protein CASSQTDTQYF.

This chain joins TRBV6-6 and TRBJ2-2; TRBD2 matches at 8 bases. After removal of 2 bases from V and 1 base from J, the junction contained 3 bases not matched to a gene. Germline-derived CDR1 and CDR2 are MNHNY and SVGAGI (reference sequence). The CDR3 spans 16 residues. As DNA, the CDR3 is TGTGCCAGCAGTTACCCCGCGGGAGGGAACACCGGGGAGCTGTTTTTT. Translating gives CASSYPAGGNTGELFF.

Here the CDR3 reads CASSLAPGIPYNEQFF. CDR3 DNA sequence: TGTGCCAGCAGCTTAGCGCCGGGGATCCCCTACAATGAGCAGTTCTTC. The chain has TRBV7-9 and TRBJ2-1, with D possibly TRBD2 on 5 matching bases. The CDR3 covers 16 residues. V was pared by 0 bases and J by 2 bases, with 11 bases between. CDR1 is SEHNR and CDR2 is FQNEAQ in the germline V gene (reference sequence).

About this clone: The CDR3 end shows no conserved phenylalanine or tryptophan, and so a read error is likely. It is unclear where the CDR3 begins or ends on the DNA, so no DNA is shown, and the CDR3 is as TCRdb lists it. Here the CDR3 reads CSVEDGHSILRG. The gene calls are TRBV29-1 and TRBJ1-2. The CDR3 is 12 residues long, ends included. Germline V CDR1 and CDR2: SQVTM, ANQGSEA.

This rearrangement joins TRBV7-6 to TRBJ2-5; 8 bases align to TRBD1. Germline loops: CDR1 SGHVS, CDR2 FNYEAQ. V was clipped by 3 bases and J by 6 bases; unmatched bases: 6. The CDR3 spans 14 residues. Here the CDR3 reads CASSFGGQGQTQYF. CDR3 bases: TGTGCCAGCAGCTTTGGAGGACAGGGTCAGACCCAGTACTTC.

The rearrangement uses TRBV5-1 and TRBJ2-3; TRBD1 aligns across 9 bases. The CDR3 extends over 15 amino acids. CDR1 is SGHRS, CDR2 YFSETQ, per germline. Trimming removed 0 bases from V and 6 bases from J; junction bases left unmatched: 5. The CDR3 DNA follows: TGCGCCAGCAGCTTGGTTACAGGGGGCTCTGATACGCAGTATTTT. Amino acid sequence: CASSLVTGGSDTQYF.

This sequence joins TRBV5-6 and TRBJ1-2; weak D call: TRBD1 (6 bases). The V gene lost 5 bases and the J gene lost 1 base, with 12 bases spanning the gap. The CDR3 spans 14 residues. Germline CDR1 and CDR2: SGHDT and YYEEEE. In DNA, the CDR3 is TGTGCCAGCAGTTACAGGGTACTTAACTATGGCTACACCTTC. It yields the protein CASSYRVLNYGYTF.

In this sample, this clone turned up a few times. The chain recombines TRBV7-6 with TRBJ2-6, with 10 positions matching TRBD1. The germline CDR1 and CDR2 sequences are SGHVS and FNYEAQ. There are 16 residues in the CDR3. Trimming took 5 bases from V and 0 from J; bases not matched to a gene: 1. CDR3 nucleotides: TGTGCCAGCAGCAGACAGGGGGCCTCTGGGGCCAACGTCCTGACTTTC. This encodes CASSRQGASGANVLTF.

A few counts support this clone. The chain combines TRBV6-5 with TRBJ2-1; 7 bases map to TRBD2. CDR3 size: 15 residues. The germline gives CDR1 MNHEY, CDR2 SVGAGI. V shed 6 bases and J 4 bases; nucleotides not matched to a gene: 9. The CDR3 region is CASRGGSSGYNEQFF. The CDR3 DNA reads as TGTGCCAGCAGGGGGGGGTCTAGCGGTTACAATGAGCAGTTCTTC.